The 20 T cell receptor beta chains below come from one sample, sequenced in a study of cytomegalovirus exposure and HLA in healthy donors. PCR involved 60 Vbeta and 13 Jbeta primers. TCRdb keeps only in-frame clones here, not all; method: immunoSEQ multiplex PCR. The sample carries 140,000 or so clones, roughly 80% recorded once. Sequenced: PBMCs. The source of these receptors is a middle-aged woman in good health and CMV-seropositive.

The rearrangement links TRBV13 to TRBJ1-2; TRBD1 aligns across 7 bases. Germline lookup yields CDR1 PRHDT and CDR2 FYEKMQ (reference sequence). The trim removed 5 bases at V and 0 bases at J, leaving 9 bases unmatched. CDR3 length equals 16 residues. The CDR3 DNA sequence: TGTGCCAGCAGCCCTCGACAGGGTGGGCCTAACTATGGCTACACCTTC. It specifies CASSPRQGGPNYGYTF.

DNA of the CDR3: TGTGCCAGCAGCCAAGATCAGTACCGGGACAGGGGATTAGTTAGCTTCGGAAAACTGTTTTTT. Amino acid sequence: CASSQDQYRDRGLVSFGKLFF. This chain links TRBV4-2 with TRBJ1-4; 10 positions agree with TRBD1. CDR3 length equals 21 residues. Germline assignment: CDR1 LGHNA and CDR2 YNFKEQ. The ends lost 0 bases at V and 10 bases at J; junction bases unmatched: 23.

The genes are TRBV14 and TRBJ1-6; D possibly corresponds to TRBD1 (6 bases). CDR1 is SGHDN, CDR2 FVKESK, per germline. There are 15 residues in the CDR3. The V end was cut by 2 bases, the J end by 9 bases, with 14 bases between. The CDR3 DNA reads TGTGCCAGCAGCCAATACGCAGGGGAGATTTCACCCCTCCACTTT. Translation: CASSQYAGEISPLHF. Looking up the rest from reference TRBV14 and TRBJ1-6 gives the full variable domain: EAGVTQFPSHSVIEKGQTVTLRCDPISGHDNLYWYRRVMGKEIKFLLHFVKESKQDESGMPNNRFLAERTGGTYSTLKVQPAELEDSGVYFCASSQYAGEISPLHFGNGTRLTVT.

The chain recombines TRBV10-1 with TRBJ2-1, with D possibly TRBD2 on 5 matching bases. Germline loops: CDR1 WNHNN, CDR2 SYGVQD (reference sequence). The CDR3 consists of 13 residues. V lost 3 bases and J 14 bases, leaving 17 bases between the germline ends. The DNA for the CDR3 is TGCGCCAGCAGTGACCTACTAGGGCGGGCGGAGTTCTTC. This encodes CASSDLLGRAEFF.

The chain combines TRBV5-1 with TRBJ2-2, with D tentatively TRBD2 (6 bases). Trimming removed 2 bases from V and 4 bases from J, with 9 bases in between. Germline V gene lookup returns CDR1 SGHRS and CDR2 YFSETQ. The CDR3 covers 14 residues. The CDR3 bases are TGCGCCAGCAGCTTCTTCGGGGGCACCGGGGAGCTGTTTTTT. Translated, it gives CASSFFGGTGELFF.

The chain recombines TRBV18 with TRBJ2-5; no reliable D call. Germline V gene lookup returns CDR1 KGHSH and CDR2 LQKENI. V dropped 3 bases and J dropped 0 bases, with 2 bases sitting between them. The CDR3 runs 12 residues. The DNA for the CDR3 is TGTGCCAGCTCACCCTACCAAGAGACCCAGTACTTC. It translates to CASSPYQETQYF.

The V gene is TRBV25-1, the J gene TRBJ2-3; 7 bases are a match to TRBD1. This CDR3 is 17 amino acids long. The trim removed 5 bases at V and 4 bases at J, leaving 15 bases unmatched. Looked up from germline, CDR1 is MGHDK and CDR2 is SYGVNS. The CDR3 here is CASSLRGKTGRSDTQYF. CDR3 bases: TGTGCCAGCAGTCTCAGGGGGAAGACCGGAAGGTCAGATACGCAGTATTTT.

This clone was seen only once. The chain is built from TRBV6-4 and TRBJ2-7; 9 nucleotides line up with TRBD2. CDR1 MRHNA and CDR2 SNTAGT come from the germline V gene. J was trimmed by 7 bases and V by 2 bases; bases with no gene match: 18. This CDR3 contains 18 residues. The CDR3 DNA reads as TGTGCCAGCAGTGACGGTCGTGCGGGAGGGTTCCCGCGGGGGGAGCAGTACTTC. It yields the protein CASSDGRAGGFPRGEQYF.

The chain combines TRBV7-9 with TRBJ2-5, with 9 bases matching TRBD2. Trimming cost V 6 bases and J 5 bases; bases outside gene matches: 10. Germline V gene sequence: CDR1 SEHNR, CDR2 FQNEAQ (reference sequence). This CDR3 is built from 15 residues. CDR3 sequence reads: CASSSVAGGQETQYF. DNA for the CDR3: TGTGCCAGCAGTTCTGTCGCGGGGGGGCAGGAGACCCAGTACTTC.

The gene calls are TRBV11-2 and TRBJ2-1; 10 positions match TRBD2. The CDR3 sequence is 15 residues long. V lost 7 bases to trimming and J lost 5 bases; unmatched junction nucleotides: 8. The V gene's germline CDR1 is SGHAT and CDR2 FQNNGV. The CDR3 loop reads CASIAGTSANNEQFF. CDR3 coding DNA: TGTGCCAGCATCGCCGGGACTAGCGCCAACAATGAGCAGTTCTTC.

This chain joins TRBV19 and TRBJ1-1, with 8 bases aligning to TRBD1. CDR3 length: 16 amino acids. Looked up from germline, CDR1 is LNHDA and CDR2 is SQIVND (reference sequence). The junction had 8 bases not matched to a gene; V was cut back by 4 bases and J by 1 base. The CDR3 sequence: CASSSPGGVGNTEAFF. The DNA for the CDR3 is TGTGCCAGTAGTAGTCCAGGGGGCGTGGGGAACACTGAAGCTTTCTTT.

This chain joins TRBV18 and TRBJ1-1; D is undetermined. The CDR3 spans 13 residues. V lost 1 base and J 8 bases, leaving 11 bases between the germline ends. Germline lookup yields CDR1 KGHSH and CDR2 LQKENI. In DNA, the CDR3 is TGTGCCAGCTCACCACGTGCACAGACCGAAGCTTTCTTT. Its translation: CASSPRAQTEAFF.

The chain joins TRBV7-9 to TRBJ1-5; 7 bases match TRBD1. Per the germline V gene, CDR1 is SEHNR and CDR2 is FQNEAQ (reference sequence). V shed 3 bases and J 2 bases; nucleotides not matched to a gene: 4. This CDR3 has 15 amino acids. Here the CDR3 reads CASSLSTGGNQPQHF. In nucleotides, the CDR3 is TGTGCCAGCAGCTTGAGTACAGGGGGCAATCAGCCCCAGCATTTT. The full variable domain, completed using reference TRBV7-9 and TRBJ1-5, is DTGVSQNPRHKITKRGQNVTFRCDPISEHNRLYWYRQTLGQGPEFLTYFQNEAQLEKSRLLSDRFSAERPKGSFSTLEIQRTEQGDSAMYLCASSLSTGGNQPQHFGDGTRLSIL.

This clone showed up just once. The rearrangement uses TRBV28 and TRBJ1-5; 9 positions agree with TRBD1. CDR1 is MDHEN, CDR2 SYDVKM, per germline. V lost 11 bases and J lost 3; bases outside the gene matches: 5. This CDR3 comprises 13 residues. This CDR3 reads CAGRQGVNQPQHF. CDR3 in DNA: TGTGCCGGTCGACAGGGGGTCAATCAGCCCCAGCATTTT.

The chain uses TRBV6-1 and TRBJ1-5; 8 positions agree with TRBD1. CDR3 length equals 14 residues. From germline, CDR1 is MNHNS and CDR2 SASEGT. V shed 6 bases and J 6 bases; nucleotides not matched to a gene: 7. DNA of the CDR3: TGTGCCAGCAGAAAGGACAGGGTACTTCAGCCCCAGCATTTT. Encoded protein: CASRKDRVLQPQHF.

V and J are TRBV19 and TRBJ2-2, with TRBD1 identical over 9 bases. Germline V gene data show CDR1 as LNHDA and CDR2 as SQIVND (reference sequence). This CDR3 comprises 15 residues. V gave up 5 bases and J gave up 3 bases; unmatched junction bases: 4. CDR3 in DNA: TGTGCCAGTAGTGTCGGACAGGGGTACACCGGGGAGCTGTTTTTT. It is translated as CASSVGQGYTGELFF.

The gene calls are TRBV5-4 and TRBJ2-3, with 12 nucleotides matching TRBD2. CDR3 length: 15 residues. Trimming cost V 2 bases and J 6 bases; bases outside gene matches: 4. CDR1 and CDR2 from the germline V gene are SGHNT and YYREEE (reference sequence). The CDR3: CASSFALAGGDTQYF. For the CDR3, the DNA is TGTGCCAGCAGCTTCGCGCTAGCGGGGGGGGATACGCAGTATTTT.

This rearrangement joins TRBV28 to TRBJ2-7; TRBD2 matches at 8 bases. Trimming at V came to 8 bases and at J to 2 bases, leaving 5 bases not matched to a gene. Germline loops: CDR1 MDHEN, CDR2 SYDVKM. The CDR3 loop spans 13 amino acids. CDR3 nucleotides: TGTGCCAGCGGAAGCGGGAGTGCCTACGAGCAGTACTTC. Protein sequence: CASGSGSAYEQYF.

Here the CDR3 reads CASMLEGGTGELFF. In DNA, the CDR3 is TGTGCCAGCATGCTCGAGGGGGGGACCGGGGAGCTGTTTTTT. The gene calls are TRBV6-1 and TRBJ2-2; the D gene is possibly TRBD2 (7 bases). V was shortened by 7 bases and J by 5 bases, with 14 bases between the two germline ends. Germline CDR1 MNHNS, CDR2 SASEGT. The CDR3 totals 14 residues.

This clone has only a few counts. The chain uses TRBV2 and TRBJ1-1, with D perhaps TRBD1 (6 bases). V was shortened by 6 bases and J by 3 bases, with 14 bases between the two germline ends. Germline CDR1 SNHLY, CDR2 FYNNEI. This CDR3 spans 14 amino acids. The CDR3 loop is CASSVRDTYTEAFF. The CDR3 DNA reads as TGTGCCAGCAGCGTTAGGGACACCTACACTGAAGCTTTCTTT. The entire variable domain, with the rest obtained from reference TRBV2 and TRBJ1-1, is as follows: EPEVTQTPSHQVTQMGQEVILRCVPISNHLYFYWYRQILGQKVEFLVSFYNNEISEKSEIFDDQFSVERPDGSNFTLKIRSTKLEDSAMYFCASSVRDTYTEAFFGQGTRLTVV.